This TCR beta chain emerged from a study of blood T cell repertoires in COVID-19. Across the whole study: Sites across the United States, Italy and Spain contributed samples from acute and convalescent COVID-19. T cells, B-cell-depleted T cells, or PBMCs provided the cDNA or gDNA that served as material.

V dropped 9 bases and J dropped 5 bases, with 8 bases sitting between them. The CDR3 sequence is 12 residues long. Germline V CDR1 and CDR2: MNHEY, SVGAGI. Patients of the Seattle cohort, enrolled during active infection, were followed longitudinally. This clone was seen a few times. In the authors' workflow: How many nucleated cells were present was estimated from reference gene primer amplification. Sequencing used immunoSEQ multiplex PCR; TCRdb keeps in-frame clones, though not all of them. V and J calls and clone size are copied from that table; D and trimming were computed from the DNA. The table records about 300,000 clones, around 84% of them present only once.

The sequence came from a human donor with COVID-19, enrolled during active disease. The donor label of this sample is uncertain. The rearrangement joins TRBV6-5 to TRBJ1-6; tentative D call: TRBD1 (5 bases). The sample taken for sequencing was peripheral blood. CDR3 loop: CASMTDNSPLHF. CDR3 nucleotides: TGTGCCAGTATGACAGATAATTCACCCCTCCACTTT.